The next 7 T cell receptor beta chains were all read from a single sample in a study of blood T cells in healthy people across ages. Primed by a sample-barcoded 5' primer and a J-beta primer mix, a second PCR proceeded for about 6 to 12 cycles. TCRdb redid the calling of the 5' RACE reads with MiXCR, one entry per CDR3 protein. In the table there are over a million distinct CDR3 sequences, almost 25% of which are singletons. The same data also went into a second study, on T cells of mothers and their children.

The specimen was blood. All receptors come from a girl aged 2 to 9 in good health.

This clonotype was recorded a few times. The genes are TRBV5-1 and TRBJ2-1, with TRBD2 matching 7 bases. CDR3 size: 13 residues. Germline values: CDR1 SGHRS, CDR2 YFSETQ. Trimming removed 7 bases from V and 6 bases from J; junction bases left unmatched: 7. CDR3 amino acids: CASAGGDCNEQFF. CDR3 nucleotide sequence: TGCGCCAGCGCTGGGGGGGATTGCAATGAGCAGTTCTTC. Combining the CDR3 with reference TRBV5-1 and TRBJ2-1 gives the whole variable domain KAGVTQTPRYLIKTRGQQVTLSCSPISGHRSVSWYQQTPGQGLQFLFEYFSETQRNKGNFPGRFSGRQFSNSRSEMNVSTLELGDSALYLCASAGGDCNEQFFGPGTRLTVL.

This sequence joins TRBV20-1 and TRBJ1-2; D is undetermined. Germline V CDR1 and CDR2: DFQATT, SNEGSKA (reference sequence). With 6 bases removed from V and 5 bases from J, the gap between germline ends came to 16 bases. The length of the CDR3 is 13 residues. The DNA of the CDR3 is TGCAGTGCCGTCCCCGACGAACTGTATGGCTACACCTTC. Amino acid sequence: CSAVPDELYGYTF.

The sample holds a few counts of this clonotype. The genes are TRBV20-1 and TRBJ2-5; 9 nucleotides match TRBD2. V was pared by 1 base and J by 5 bases, with 8 bases of the junction left unmatched. The CDR3 has 15 residues. Germline V gives CDR1 DFQATT, CDR2 SNEGSKA (reference sequence). CDR3 in DNA: TGCAGTGCTAGAGGAGGAGCGGGAGGCCACGAGACCCAGTACTTC. Protein product: CSARGGAGGHETQYF.

The chain is built from TRBV10-3 and TRBJ2-5; 9 nucleotides agree with TRBD2. The DNA end favors TRBJ2-7, so the J call may be wrong. Germline-derived CDR1 and CDR2 are ENHRY and SYGVKD. The CDR3 has 15 residues. The CDR3 loop is CASTGTSSKRDEQYF. In nucleotides, the CDR3 is TGTGCCTCGACCGGGACTAGCTCTAAACGAGACGAGCAGTACTTC.

This clonotype came up a few times. V gene TRBV4-1 combines with J gene TRBJ1-1; D is undetermined. V lost 3 bases and J lost 8, with 13 bases in between. Germline V gives CDR1 MGHRA, CDR2 YSYEKL. There are 13 residues in the CDR3. CDR3 in DNA: TGCGCCAGCAGCCAGGGCCCGGTGGAAGAAGCTTTCTTT. Protein: CASSQGPVEEAFF.

The chain combines TRBV29-1 with TRBJ1-5; D unclear. V was shortened by 3 bases and J by 3 bases, with 9 bases between the two germline ends. The germline CDR1 and CDR2 sequences are SQVTM and ANQGSEA. The CDR3 length is 13 residues. The DNA of the CDR3 is TGCAGCGTTGAGCTCGGACTCAATCAGCCCCAGCATTTT. Translation gives CSVELGLNQPQHF.

V usage is TRBV9 and J usage is TRBJ1-2, with 8 bases that match TRBD1. J lost 3 bases, V lost 3 bases, and 7 bases had no gene match. CDR1 is SGDLS, CDR2 YYNGEE, per germline. The CDR3 runs 15 residues. The CDR3 sequence: CASSGGQGPDYGYTF. The CDR3 bases are TGTGCCAGCAGCGGAGGACAGGGCCCTGACTATGGCTACACCTTC. The full variable domain, in which reference TRBV9 and TRBJ1-2 provide the parts outside the CDR3, is DSGVTQTPKHLITATGQRVTLRCSPRSGDLSVYWYQQSLDQGLQFLIQYYNGEERAKGNILERFSAQQFPDLHSELNLSSLELGDSALYFCASSGGQGPDYGYTFGSGTRLTVV.